Listed here are 23 T cell receptor beta chains from one sample, sequenced in a study of shared clonotypes between healthy human individuals. Assay used: immunoSEQ multiplex PCR; TCRdb lists only in-frame clones, some missing. The sample lists approximately 2.3 million clones; about 92% were seen once. Sample: naive CD4+ T cells from PBMCs. As for subset: CD45RA+ positively selected. The receptors come from a young man in good health. Some clones in this sample may be carry-over from other donors' samples.

This clone was recorded only once. The J gene is TRBJ2-1, the V gene TRBV5-5; possible D gene TRBD2, 6 bases. Germline V lookup: CDR1 SGHKS, CDR2 YYEKEE (reference sequence). V dropped 4 bases and J dropped 6 bases, with 8 bases sitting between them. The CDR3 totals 12 residues. CDR3 amino acids: CASSRAGNEQFF. Written as DNA, the CDR3 is TGTGCCAGCAGCCGAGCGGGCAATGAGCAGTTCTTC.

The J gene is TRBJ1-1, the V gene TRBV15; a weak D match, TRBD1 (6 bases). The germline gives CDR1 LNHNV, CDR2 YYDKDF (reference sequence). The CDR3 runs to 13 residues. V dropped 8 bases and J dropped 5 bases, with 15 bases sitting between them. The CDR3 region is CATVSGAGTEAFF. CDR3 sequence (DNA): TGTGCCACCGTTTCGGGGGCGGGGACTGAAGCTTTCTTT.

The gene calls are TRBV11-2 and TRBJ2-2; 14 bases align to TRBD2. Germline-derived CDR1 and CDR2 are SGHAT and FQNNGV. Trimming took 1 base from V and 3 from J; bases not matched to a gene: 1. The CDR3 totals 17 residues. In DNA, the CDR3 is TGTGCCAGCAGCTTAGGACTAGCGGGAGGGTACACCGGGGAGCTGTTTTTT. Translated, it gives CASSLGLAGGYTGELFF.

This clone appeared once. V and J are TRBV5-8 and TRBJ1-1; D gene uncertain. Trimming left V 2 bases short and J 1 base short, with 12 bases between. The CDR3 contains 15 residues. Germline V gene sequence: CDR1 SGHTS, CDR2 YDEGEE. The CDR3 nucleotides read TGTGCCAGCAGCTTCTGGGGAGTGAAGAACACTGAAGCTTTCTTT. Residues: CASSFWGVKNTEAFF. The full variable domain, rest sourced from reference TRBV5-8 and TRBJ1-1, is EAGVTQSPTHLIKTRGQQATLRCSPISGHTSVYWYQQALGLGLQFLLWYDEGEERNRGNFPPRFSGRQFPNYSSELNVNALELEDSALYLCASSFWGVKNTEAFFGQGTRLTVV.

This clone was seen once. The chain employs TRBV9 and TRBJ1-3, with D possibly being TRBD1 (6 bases). The CDR3 extends over 16 amino acids. V was trimmed by 4 bases and J by 2 bases, leaving 16 bases between them. Per the germline V gene, CDR1 is SGDLS and CDR2 is YYNGEE. CDR3 bases: TGTGCCAGCAGCCTATCCGGGACAATAGCTGGAAACACCATATATTTT. Translating it yields CASSLSGTIAGNTIYF.

This sequence joins TRBV19 and TRBJ2-1; a weak D match, TRBD2 (5 bases). Trimming cost V 3 bases and J 10 bases, with 16 bases left between them. Germline V gene data show CDR1 as LNHDA and CDR2 as SQIVND (reference sequence). This CDR3 comprises 14 residues. The CDR3 loop reads CASSIPFRTLEQFF. The CDR3 DNA sequence: TGTGCCAGTAGTATTCCTTTTCGGACTCTGGAGCAGTTCTTC.

The chain has TRBV2 and TRBJ2-6; TRBD1 or TRBD2 may be the D gene (5 bases each). Germline loops: CDR1 SNHLY, CDR2 FYNNEI. The CDR3 covers 13 residues. The ends were cut back, 8 bases at V and 2 bases at J, with 7 bases in the middle. The CDR3 is CASQGAGANVLTF. The CDR3 nucleotides are TGTGCCAGCCAGGGAGCTGGGGCCAACGTCCTGACTTTC.

This chain connects TRBV30 to TRBJ2-3; TRBD2 aligns across 7 bases. Germline CDR1 reads GTSNPN; CDR2 reads SVGIG (reference sequence). The V segment lost 3 bases and the J segment 2 bases; nucleotides outside the gene matches: 14. The CDR3 has 17 residues. CDR3 coding DNA: TGTGCCTGGAGACGAACCCTCGGGACTACAACCACAGATACGCAGTATTTT. Protein product: CAWRRTLGTTTTDTQYF.

V usage is TRBV5-6 and J usage is TRBJ2-7; 10 bases map to TRBD1. The CDR3 is 14 residues long. Germline V gene lookup returns CDR1 SGHDT and CDR2 YYEEEE. Unmatched junction bases numbered 3, after V lost 5 bases and J lost 1 base. CDR3 protein: CASRPGQGSYEQYF. The DNA for the CDR3 is TGTGCCAGCAGACCGGGACAGGGGTCCTACGAGCAGTACTTC.

The chain employs TRBV5-1 and TRBJ1-2, with D possibly matching TRBD1 (5 bases). This CDR3 contains 16 residues. Trimming shortened V by 4 bases and J by 8 bases, and 24 bases separated the two germline ends. Per germline, CDR1 SGHRS and CDR2 YFSETQ. The CDR3 region is CASSPPRITAGDGYTF. The DNA for the CDR3 is TGCGCCAGCAGCCCCCCCCGGATAACCGCGGGGGACGGCTACACCTTC.

This chain connects TRBV10-3 to TRBJ1-2; 7 bases line up with TRBD1. Per germline, CDR1 ENHRY and CDR2 SYGVKD. The CDR3 extends over 12 amino acids. V shed 5 bases, J shed 7 bases, and the junction held 4 bases outside the gene matches. The CDR3 sequence is CAISRDSGGYTF. In DNA, the CDR3 is TGTGCCATCAGTCGGGACAGCGGTGGCTACACCTTC.

The chain has TRBV18 and TRBJ2-7; TRBD2 might be the D (5 bases). V shed 6 bases and J shed 0 bases, with 9 bases lying between them. The CDR3 has 13 amino acids. Germline CDR1 reads KGHSH; CDR2 reads LQKENI. The CDR3 nucleotides are TGTGCCAGCTCCGACGGGGTCTCCTACGAGCAGTACTTC. Translation: CASSDGVSYEQYF.

The chain has TRBV6-5 and TRBJ2-3; D uncertain. V was pared by 1 base and J by 2 bases, with 7 bases between. Germline V gene lookup returns CDR1 MNHEY and CDR2 SVGAGI. This CDR3 has 14 residues. This CDR3 is CASSYLTNTDTQYF. The CDR3 bases are TGTGCCAGCAGTTACTTAACCAACACAGATACGCAGTATTTT.

This chain joins TRBV7-2 and TRBJ2-1; TRBD2 matches at 13 bases. The CDR3 is 16 residues long. With 2 bases clipped from V and 9 bases from J, the junction kept 7 bases outside the gene matches. Germline V gene sequence: CDR1 SGHTA, CDR2 FQGNSA. CDR3 protein: CASSLLGLAGATEQFF. CDR3 nucleotide sequence: TGTGCCAGCAGCTTATTAGGACTAGCGGGAGCTACTGAGCAGTTCTTC.

V is TRBV28 and J is TRBJ2-1; 10 bases agree with TRBD2. CDR1 is MDHEN, CDR2 SYDVKM, per germline. V lost 5 bases and J lost 9; bases outside the gene matches: 13. The CDR3 consists of 16 residues. CDR3 sequence reads: CASSRTSGTTLGEQFF. CDR3 DNA sequence: TGTGCCAGCAGTAGGACTAGCGGAACCACCTTGGGTGAGCAGTTCTTC.

The gene calls are TRBV9 and TRBJ2-5; D is uncertain. Germline loops: CDR1 SGDLS, CDR2 YYNGEE. Deletions cut 0 bases from V and 1 base from J, with 7 bases between. The CDR3 consists of 14 residues. CDR3 loop: CASSVDYSQETQYF. The CDR3 DNA is TGTGCCAGCAGCGTAGATTACAGCCAAGAGACCCAGTACTTC.

This chain connects TRBV6-1 to TRBJ1-2; the D is unclear. Trimming took off 3 bases at V and 3 bases at J, with 8 bases between the two ends. CDR1 and CDR2 from the germline V gene are MNHNS and SASEGT. This CDR3 region has 13 residues. The CDR3 DNA is TGTGCCAGCAGTGACAGCAGTTACTATGGCTACACCTTC. Translated: CASSDSSYYGYTF.

As for this clone: Other nucleotide sequences in the sample specify the same CDR3. This chain uses TRBV6-1 with TRBJ1-3, with D possibly TRBD1 on 5 matching bases. This CDR3 contains 14 residues. Germline assignment: CDR1 MNHNS and CDR2 SASEGT. V was clipped by 6 bases and J by 0 bases, with 9 bases between them. The CDR3 protein is CASSGTSSGNTIYF. The CDR3 DNA is TGTGCCAGCAGCGGGACTTCCTCTGGAAACACCATATATTTT.

This clone was seen just once. The CDR3 sequence: CAISDPPGLAGGRYEQYF. The CDR3 coding sequence is TGTGCCATCAGTGACCCGCCGGGACTAGCGGGAGGGAGGTACGAGCAGTACTTC. The chain has TRBV10-3 and TRBJ2-7; 16 bases fit TRBD2. Germline V gene data show CDR1 as ENHRY and CDR2 as SYGVKD. With V trimmed by 3 bases and J by 4 bases, 9 bases remained unmatched. CDR3 length equals 18 residues.

Here the CDR3 reads CASSSLAGDTETQYF. CDR3 nucleotide sequence: TGTGCCAGCAGCTCGCTAGCGGGAGATACAGAGACCCAGTACTTC. The rearrangement uses TRBV4-2 and TRBJ2-5; 10 positions agree with TRBD2. This CDR3 has 15 residues. The junction had 7 bases not matched to a gene; V was cut back by 5 bases and J by 4 bases. Germline CDR1 and CDR2: LGHNA and YNFKEQ.

The chain carries TRBV18 and TRBJ1-3, with no clear D. Germline assignment: CDR1 KGHSH and CDR2 LQKENI. V was cut by 4 bases and J by 4 bases, with 23 bases left in between. The CDR3 runs 18 residues. The CDR3 spells CASSQSLGGRYSGNTIYF. As DNA, the CDR3 is TGTGCCAGCTCACAGTCCTTGGGCGGGAGATATTCCGGAAACACCATATATTTT.

This rearrangement joins TRBV5-1 to TRBJ1-1, with D hard to call. V gave up 4 bases and J gave up 5 bases, with 15 bases separating them. The CDR3 contains 14 residues. CDR1 and CDR2 (germline): SGHRS, YFSETQ. The chain's CDR3 is CASSERAAKTEAFF. CDR3 DNA sequence: TGCGCCAGCAGCGAACGCGCCGCAAAAACTGAAGCTTTCTTT.

This clone is a singleton in its sample. This chain connects TRBV6-1 to TRBJ2-5; the D gene is possibly TRBD2 (6 bases). Deletions cut 6 bases from V and 1 base from J, with 12 bases between. CDR1 is MNHNS, CDR2 SASEGT, per germline. The CDR3 runs 14 residues. Here the CDR3 DNA reads TGTGCCAGCAGGATGGGCGGGGCCCAAGAGACCCAGTACTTC. Translated, it gives CASRMGGAQETQYF.